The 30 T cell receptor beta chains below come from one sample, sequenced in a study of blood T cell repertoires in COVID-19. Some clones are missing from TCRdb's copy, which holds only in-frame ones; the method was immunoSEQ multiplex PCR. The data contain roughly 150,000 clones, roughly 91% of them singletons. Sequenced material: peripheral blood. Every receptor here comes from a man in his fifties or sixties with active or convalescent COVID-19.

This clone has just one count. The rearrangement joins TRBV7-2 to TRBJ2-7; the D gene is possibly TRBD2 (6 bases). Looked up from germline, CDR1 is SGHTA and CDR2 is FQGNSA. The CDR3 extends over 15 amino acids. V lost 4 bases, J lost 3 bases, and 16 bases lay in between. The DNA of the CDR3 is TGTGCCAGCAGCTCGAGACTAGACGCCCACTACGAGCAGTACTTC. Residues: CASSSRLDAHYEQYF.

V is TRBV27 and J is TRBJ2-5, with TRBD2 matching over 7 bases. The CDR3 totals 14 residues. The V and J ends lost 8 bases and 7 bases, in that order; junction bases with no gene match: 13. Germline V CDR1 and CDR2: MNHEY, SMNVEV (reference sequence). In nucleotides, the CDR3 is TGTGCCAGCTGGATGTGGGGCGGGAGCGGGACCCAGTACTTC. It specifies CASWMWGGSGTQYF.

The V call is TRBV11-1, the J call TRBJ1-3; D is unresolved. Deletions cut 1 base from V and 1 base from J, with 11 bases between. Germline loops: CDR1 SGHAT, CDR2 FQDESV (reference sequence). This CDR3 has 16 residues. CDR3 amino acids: CASSLGGSLSGNTIYF. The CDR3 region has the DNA TGTGCCAGCAGCTTAGGAGGGAGCCTTTCTGGAAACACCATATATTTT.

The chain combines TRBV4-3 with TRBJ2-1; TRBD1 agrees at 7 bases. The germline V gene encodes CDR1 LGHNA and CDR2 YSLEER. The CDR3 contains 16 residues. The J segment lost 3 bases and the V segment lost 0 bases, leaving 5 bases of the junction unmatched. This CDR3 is CASSQDPGQRYNEQFF. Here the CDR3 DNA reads TGCGCCAGCAGCCAAGATCCGGGACAGCGCTACAATGAGCAGTTCTTC.

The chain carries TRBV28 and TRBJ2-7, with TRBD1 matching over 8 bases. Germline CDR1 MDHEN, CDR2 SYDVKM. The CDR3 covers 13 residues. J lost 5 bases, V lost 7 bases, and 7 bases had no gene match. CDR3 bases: TGTGCCAGCATTGAGGGACAGGCAGACGAGCAGTACTTC. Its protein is CASIEGQADEQYF.

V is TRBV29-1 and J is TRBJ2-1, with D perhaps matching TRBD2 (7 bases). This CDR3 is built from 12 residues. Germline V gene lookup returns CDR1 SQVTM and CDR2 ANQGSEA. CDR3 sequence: CRGAPLWNEQFF. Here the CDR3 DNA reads TGCCGGGGGGCCCCACTCTGGAATGAGCAGTTCTTC.

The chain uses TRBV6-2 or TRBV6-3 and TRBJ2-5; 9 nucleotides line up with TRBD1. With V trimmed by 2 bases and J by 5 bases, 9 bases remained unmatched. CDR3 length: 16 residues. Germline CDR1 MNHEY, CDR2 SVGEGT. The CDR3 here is CASSYSGTGSLETQYF. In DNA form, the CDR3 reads TGTGCCAGCAGTTACAGCGGGACAGGGTCGTTGGAGACCCAGTACTTC.

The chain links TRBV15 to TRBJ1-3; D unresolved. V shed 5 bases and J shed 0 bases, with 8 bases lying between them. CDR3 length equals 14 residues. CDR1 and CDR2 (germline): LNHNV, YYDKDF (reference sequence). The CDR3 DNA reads TGTGCCACCAGCGAGAGGGCCTCTGGAAACACCATATATTTT. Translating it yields CATSERASGNTIYF.

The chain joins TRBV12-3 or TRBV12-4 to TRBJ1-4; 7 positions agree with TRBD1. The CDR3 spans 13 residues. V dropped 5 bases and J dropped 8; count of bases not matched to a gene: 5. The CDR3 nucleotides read TGTGCCAGCAGTACCGGGACAGCCGAAAAACTGTTTTTT. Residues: CASSTGTAEKLFF.

The CDR3 loop is CASSQAGDPTDTQYF. The CDR3 nucleotides read TGTGCCAGCAGCCAGGCCGGGGATCCCACAGATACGCAGTATTTT. V is TRBV3-1 (or the pseudogene TRBV3-2) and J is TRBJ2-3; weak D call: TRBD2 (5 bases). The CDR3 contains 15 residues. Germline V gene sequence: CDR1 LGHDT, CDR2 YNNKEL (reference sequence). Trimming left V 3 bases short and J 2 bases short, with 12 bases between.

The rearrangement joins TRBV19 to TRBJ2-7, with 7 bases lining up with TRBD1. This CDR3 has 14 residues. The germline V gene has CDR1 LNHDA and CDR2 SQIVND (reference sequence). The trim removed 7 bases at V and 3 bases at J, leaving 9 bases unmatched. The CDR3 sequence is CASTSERQGYEQYF. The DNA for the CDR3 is TGTGCCAGTACCTCGGAGAGACAGGGCTACGAGCAGTACTTC.

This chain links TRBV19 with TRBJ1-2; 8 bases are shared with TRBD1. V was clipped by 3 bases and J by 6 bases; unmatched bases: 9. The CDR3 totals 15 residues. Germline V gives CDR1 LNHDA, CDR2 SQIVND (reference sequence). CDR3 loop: CASSMGLIQGDGYTF. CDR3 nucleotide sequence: TGTGCCAGTAGTATGGGCCTAATACAGGGGGATGGCTACACCTTC.

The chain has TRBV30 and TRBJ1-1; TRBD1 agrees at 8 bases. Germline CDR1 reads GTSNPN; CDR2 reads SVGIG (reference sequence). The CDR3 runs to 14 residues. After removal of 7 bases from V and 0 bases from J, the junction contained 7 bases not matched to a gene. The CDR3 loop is CASSGGNLNTEAFF. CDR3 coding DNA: TGTGCCTCATCAGGGGGCAATCTGAACACTGAAGCTTTCTTT.

CDR3 in amino acids: CASSQPGTGVRGNQPQHF. The CDR3 bases are TGTGCCAGCAGCCAACCCGGGACAGGGGTTAGGGGCAATCAGCCCCAGCATTTT. The genes are TRBV7-2 and TRBJ1-5; 10 bases map to TRBD1. With 5 bases clipped from V and 2 bases from J, the junction kept 12 bases outside the gene matches. Germline lookup yields CDR1 SGHTA and CDR2 FQGNSA. The CDR3 loop spans 18 amino acids.

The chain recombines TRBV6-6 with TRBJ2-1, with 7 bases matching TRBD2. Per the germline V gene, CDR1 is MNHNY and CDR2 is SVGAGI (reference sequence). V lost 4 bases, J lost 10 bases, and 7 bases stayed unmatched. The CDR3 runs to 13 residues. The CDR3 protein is CASSSGTTQEQFF. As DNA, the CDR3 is TGTGCCAGCAGTTCCGGGACTACCCAAGAGCAGTTCTTC.

The CDR3 sequence: CASSRRASGANVLTF. The CDR3 DNA reads as TGTGCCAGCAGCAGGCGGGCATCTGGGGCCAACGTCCTGACTTTC. J is TRBJ2-6 and V is TRBV5-8, with D perhaps matching TRBD2 (5 bases). V was trimmed by 4 bases and J by 1 base, leaving 9 bases between them. Looked up from germline, CDR1 is SGHTS and CDR2 is YDEGEE. This CDR3 contains 15 residues.

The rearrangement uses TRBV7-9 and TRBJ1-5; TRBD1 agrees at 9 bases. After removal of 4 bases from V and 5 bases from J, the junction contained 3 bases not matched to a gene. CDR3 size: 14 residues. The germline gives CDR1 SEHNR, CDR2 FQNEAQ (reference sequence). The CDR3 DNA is TGTGCCAGCAGCTCGACAGGGGGGGATCAGCCCCAGCATTTT. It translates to CASSSTGGDQPQHF. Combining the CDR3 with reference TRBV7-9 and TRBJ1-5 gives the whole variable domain DTGVSQNPRHKITKRGQNVTFRCDPISEHNRLYWYRQTLGQGPEFLTYFQNEAQLEKSRLLSDRFSAERPKGSFSTLEIQRTEQGDSAMYLCASSSTGGDQPQHFGDGTRLSIL.

CDR3 sequence: CASSRTANSYNEQFF. The CDR3 DNA follows: TGTGCCAGCAGCCGGACTGCTAATTCCTACAATGAGCAGTTCTTC. The chain recombines TRBV5-4 with TRBJ2-1; D may be TRBD2 (5 bases). This CDR3 contains 15 residues. Trimming took off 4 bases at V and 1 base at J, with 12 bases between the two ends. The germline V gene has CDR1 SGHNT and CDR2 YYREEE (reference sequence).

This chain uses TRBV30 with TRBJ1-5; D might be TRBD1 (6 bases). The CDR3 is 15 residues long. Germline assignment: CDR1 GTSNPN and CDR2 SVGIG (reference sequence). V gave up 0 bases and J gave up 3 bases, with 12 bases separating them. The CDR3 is CAWSVLGADNQPQHF. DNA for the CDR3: TGTGCCTGGAGTGTTTTGGGGGCGGACAATCAGCCCCAGCATTTT.

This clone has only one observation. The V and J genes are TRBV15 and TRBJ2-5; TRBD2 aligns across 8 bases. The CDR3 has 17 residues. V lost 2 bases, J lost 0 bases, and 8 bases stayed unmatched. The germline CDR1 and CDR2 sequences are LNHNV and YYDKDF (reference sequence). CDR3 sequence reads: CATSRRTGGTYQETQYF. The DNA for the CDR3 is TGTGCCACCAGCAGACGAACGGGGGGGACGTACCAAGAGACCCAGTACTTC. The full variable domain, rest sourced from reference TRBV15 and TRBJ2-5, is DAMVIQNPRYQVTQFGKPVTLSCSQTLNHNVMYWYQQKSSQAPKLLFHYYDKDFNNEADTPDNFQSRRPNTSFCFLDIRSPGLGDTAMYLCATSRRTGGTYQETQYFGPGTRLLVL.

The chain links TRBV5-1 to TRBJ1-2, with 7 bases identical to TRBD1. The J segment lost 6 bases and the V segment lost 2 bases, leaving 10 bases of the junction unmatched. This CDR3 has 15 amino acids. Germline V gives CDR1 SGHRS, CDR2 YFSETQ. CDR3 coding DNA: TGCGCCAGCAGCTTTTTAGCAGGGGGGTCGGATGGCTACACCTTC. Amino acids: CASSFLAGGSDGYTF.

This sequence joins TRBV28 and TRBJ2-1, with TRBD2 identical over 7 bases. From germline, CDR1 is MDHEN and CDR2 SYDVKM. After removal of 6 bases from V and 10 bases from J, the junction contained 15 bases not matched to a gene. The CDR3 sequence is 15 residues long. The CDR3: CASSPLGSGVGEQFF. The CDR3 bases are TGTGCCAGCAGCCCTCTTGGGAGCGGGGTAGGAGAGCAGTTCTTC.

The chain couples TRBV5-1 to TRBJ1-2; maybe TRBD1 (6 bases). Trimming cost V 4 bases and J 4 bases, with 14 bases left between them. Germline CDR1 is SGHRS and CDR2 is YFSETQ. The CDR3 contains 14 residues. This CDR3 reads CASSPKGESYGYTF. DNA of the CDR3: TGCGCCAGCAGCCCTAAGGGGGAGTCCTATGGCTACACCTTC.

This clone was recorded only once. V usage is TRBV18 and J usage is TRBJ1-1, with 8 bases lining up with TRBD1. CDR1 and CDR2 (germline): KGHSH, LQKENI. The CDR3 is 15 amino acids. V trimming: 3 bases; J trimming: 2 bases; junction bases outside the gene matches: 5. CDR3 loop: CASSPKGQDNTEAFF. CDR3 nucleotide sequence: TGTGCCAGCTCACCGAAGGGACAGGACAACACTGAAGCTTTCTTT.

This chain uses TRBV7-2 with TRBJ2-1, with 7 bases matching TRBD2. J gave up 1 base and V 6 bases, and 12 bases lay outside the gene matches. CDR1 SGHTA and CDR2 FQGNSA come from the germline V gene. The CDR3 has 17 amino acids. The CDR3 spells CASSPPGGLQSYNEQFF. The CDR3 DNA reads TGTGCCAGCAGTCCGCCCGGGGGGTTACAGTCCTACAATGAGCAGTTCTTC.

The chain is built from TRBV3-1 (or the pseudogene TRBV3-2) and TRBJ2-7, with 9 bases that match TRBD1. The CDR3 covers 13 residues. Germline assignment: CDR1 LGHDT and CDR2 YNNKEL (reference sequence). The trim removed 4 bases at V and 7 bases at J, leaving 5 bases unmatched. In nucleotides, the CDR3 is TGTGCCAGCAGCCCCAGGACAGGGGAGGAGCAGTACTTC. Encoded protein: CASSPRTGEEQYF.

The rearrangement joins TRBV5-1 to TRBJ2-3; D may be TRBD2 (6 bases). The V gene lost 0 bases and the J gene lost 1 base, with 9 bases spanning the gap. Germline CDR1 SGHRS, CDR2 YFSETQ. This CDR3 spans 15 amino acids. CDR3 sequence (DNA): TGCGCCAGCAGCTTGGTAACGGGGGGCACAGATACGCAGTATTTT. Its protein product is CASSLVTGGTDTQYF.

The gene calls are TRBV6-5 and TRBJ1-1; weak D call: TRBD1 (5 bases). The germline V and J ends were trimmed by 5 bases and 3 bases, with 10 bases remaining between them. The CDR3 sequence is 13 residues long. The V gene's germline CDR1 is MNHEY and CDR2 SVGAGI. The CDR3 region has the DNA TGTGCCAGCAGTCCCAACAGGCACACTGAAGCTTTCTTT. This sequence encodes CASSPNRHTEAFF.

CDR3 region: CASGGNQPQHF. CDR3 nucleotide sequence: TGTGCCTCAGGCGGGAATCAGCCCCAGCATTTT. The chain uses TRBV27 and TRBJ1-5; no firm D call. The ends were cut back, 11 bases at V and 4 bases at J, with 9 bases in the middle. This CDR3 has 11 residues. From germline, CDR1 is MNHEY and CDR2 SMNVEV (reference sequence).

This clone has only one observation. The CDR3 is CASSSRDARGYEQYF. The CDR3 DNA reads as TGTGCCAGCAGCTCGCGAGACGCCAGGGGCTACGAGCAGTACTTC. V gene TRBV5-8 combines with J gene TRBJ2-7; D is possibly TRBD1 (6 bases). Trimming took off 3 bases at V and 3 bases at J, with 16 bases between the two ends. CDR1 and CDR2 (germline): SGHTS, YDEGEE. CDR3 length equals 15 residues.